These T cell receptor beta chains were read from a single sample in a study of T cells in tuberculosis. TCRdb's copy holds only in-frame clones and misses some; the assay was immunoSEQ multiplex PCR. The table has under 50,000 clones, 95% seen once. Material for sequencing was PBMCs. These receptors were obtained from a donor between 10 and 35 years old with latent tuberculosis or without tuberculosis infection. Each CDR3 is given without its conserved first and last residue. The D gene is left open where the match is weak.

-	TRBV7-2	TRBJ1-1	ASSETANTEAF
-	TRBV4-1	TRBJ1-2	ASSPQGNYGYT
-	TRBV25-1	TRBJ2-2	ASSESPGTGELF
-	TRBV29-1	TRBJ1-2	SVNQAGQNYGYT
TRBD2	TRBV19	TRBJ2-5	ASSMISGASETQY
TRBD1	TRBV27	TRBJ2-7	ASSHRGIHEQY
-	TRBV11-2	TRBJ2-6	ASSSTPSYSGANVLT
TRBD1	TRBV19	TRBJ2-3	ASSSPIGGIDTQY
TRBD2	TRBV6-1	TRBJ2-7	ASTRTSGGEQY
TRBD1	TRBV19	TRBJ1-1	ASNFWDRRGEAF
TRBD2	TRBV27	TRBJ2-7	ASSSMAGSGGYSYEQY
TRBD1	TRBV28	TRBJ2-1	ASKDRASYNEQF
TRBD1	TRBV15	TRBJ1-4	ATSRGPTGNEKLF
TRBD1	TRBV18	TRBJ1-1	ASSPGQILNTEAF
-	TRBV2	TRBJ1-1	ASSGQDTEAF
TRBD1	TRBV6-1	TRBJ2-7	ASDSGTGGEQY
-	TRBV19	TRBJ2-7	ASSIGASYEQY
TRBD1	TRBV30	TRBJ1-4	AWTRTGYEKLF
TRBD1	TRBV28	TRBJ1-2	ASSLPYRGGGYT
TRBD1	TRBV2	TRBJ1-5	ASTKDRSQPQH
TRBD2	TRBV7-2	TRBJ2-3	ASSLRAGGPGTDTQY
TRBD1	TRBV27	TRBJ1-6	ASSSGTGFGSYNSPLH
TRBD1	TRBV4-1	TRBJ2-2	ASSLVGWDRESGELF
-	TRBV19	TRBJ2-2	ASSIIRLVNTGELF
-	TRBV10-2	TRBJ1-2	ASKLGGLYGYT
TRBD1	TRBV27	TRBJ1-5	ASSFQGVDQPQH
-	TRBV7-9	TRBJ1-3	ASSLYTGSGNTIY
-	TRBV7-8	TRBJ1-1	ASSSDLRRVWLEAF
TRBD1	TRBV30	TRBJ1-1	AWRGQGERAF
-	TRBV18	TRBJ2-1	ASSPRWRRLGQF
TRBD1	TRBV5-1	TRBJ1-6	ASSPTGAGSPLH
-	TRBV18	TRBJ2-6	ASSLLKPGVSGANVLT
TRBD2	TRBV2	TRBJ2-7	ASTPRGGSSYEQY
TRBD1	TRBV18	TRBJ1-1	ASSRDRNTEAF
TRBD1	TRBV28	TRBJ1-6	AGGTGGSSPLH
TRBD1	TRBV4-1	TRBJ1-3	ASSHVQGSSGNTIY
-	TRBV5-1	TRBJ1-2	ASSLGGRDNIYGYT
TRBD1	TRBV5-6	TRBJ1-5	ASSAMGQHNQPQH
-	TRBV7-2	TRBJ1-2	ASRRQAGYGYT
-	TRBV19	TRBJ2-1	ASSIADYSYNEQF
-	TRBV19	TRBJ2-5	ASSIGGVSKTQY
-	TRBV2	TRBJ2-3	ASIRSREDTQY
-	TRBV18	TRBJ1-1	ASSPQGGNTEAF
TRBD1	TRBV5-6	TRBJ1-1	ASSPRQGGTEAF
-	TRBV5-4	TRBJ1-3	ASSLAPESSGNTIY
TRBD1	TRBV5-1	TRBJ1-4	ASSLEQQGAGEKLF
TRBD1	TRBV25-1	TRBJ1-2	ASSALRQGGGYT
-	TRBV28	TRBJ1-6	ASSSASQASPLH
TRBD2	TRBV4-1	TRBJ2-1	ASSQASGGPSYNEQF
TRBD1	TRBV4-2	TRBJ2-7	ASSQEDRGQGYEQY
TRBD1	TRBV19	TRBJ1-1	ASSTSGTGTILGGTEAF
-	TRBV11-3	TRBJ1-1	ASSSSGQHTEAF
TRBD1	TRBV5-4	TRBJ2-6	ASSTNPGTGGANVLT
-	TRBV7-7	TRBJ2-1	ASSPKGQPYNEQF
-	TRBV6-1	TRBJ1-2	ASSQGAGENYGYT
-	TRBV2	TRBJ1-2	ARPGGAPPLDGYT
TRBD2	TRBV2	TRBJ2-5	ASSSPSGGPQETQY
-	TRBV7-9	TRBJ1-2	ASSRSVWGDHGYT
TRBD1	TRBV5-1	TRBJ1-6	ASSLGLGQGALSPLH